This T cell receptor (beta chain) was captured by sequencing in a study of blood T cell repertoires in COVID-19. Study-level background: Whether acute or convalescent, the COVID-19 samples came from the United States, Italy and Spain. T cells, B-cell-depleted T cells, or PBMCs provided the cDNA or gDNA that served as material.

Original handling: Scientists estimated how many nucleated cells there were by amplifying reference gene primers. Some clones are missing from TCRdb's copy, which holds only in-frame ones; the method was immunoSEQ multiplex PCR. The D gene and trimming were derived from the DNA, and the V and J assignments and clone size from that table. The profile shows around 130,000 clones, 65% to 85% of them singletons. The clonotype originates from a human donor in a cohort sampled during active COVID-19. Material: peripheral blood.

The CDR3 sequence is CASSLASRTDTQYF. Here the CDR3 DNA reads TGTGCCAGCAGCTTAGCTTCTCGCACAGATACGCAGTATTTT. The chain uses TRBV7-9 and TRBJ2-3; D not certain. With 0 bases removed from V and 1 base from J, the gap between germline ends came to 5 bases. This CDR3 region has 14 residues. In germline, CDR1 is SEHNR, CDR2 FQNEAQ (reference sequence).